This TCR beta chain was obtained from a study of blood T cell repertoires in COVID-19. Study-level information: PBMCs, B-cell-depleted T cells, or T cells were the source of the cDNA or gDNA that made up the material.

Germline V CDR1 and CDR2: MNHEY, SVGAGI. Trimming removed 5 bases from V and 3 bases from J, with 14 bases in between. The CDR3 covers 15 residues. Some clones are missing from TCRdb's copy, which holds only in-frame ones; the method was immunoSEQ multiplex PCR. This sample has about 170,000 clones; more than 70% occur once, and the top ten carry roughly 20%. Sequencing was performed on peripheral blood. The receptor was isolated from a woman aged 70-85 years who had recovered from COVID-19. The genes are TRBV6-5 and TRBJ2-1, with a possible D match to TRBD2 (6 bases). The CDR3: CASSSPGTFYNEQFF. CDR3 coding DNA: TGTGCCAGCAGTAGTCCCGGGACTTTCTACAATGAGCAGTTCTTC.